The entry below describes one T cell receptor (beta chain). It has no known antigen specificity. Base qualities are not recorded, but no much larger clone differs from it by a single base. The data are from a study of T cells in localized non-small cell lung cancer (dated by TCRdb to the early 2020s). Context from the whole study: The study analyzed T cell repertoires of 236 early-stage NSCLC patients, comparing tumors and uninvolved tumor-adjacent lungs. The cohort was made up of some 240 treatment-naive NSCLC patients whose localized lung tumors had been resected. The mean age of the NSCLC patients was around 65 years, with 120 to 150 men and 100 to 110 women. What the authors observed across the whole study: Because of the exploratory design, TCR variables were selected using unadjusted p-values without false-discovery rate correction. Longer overall survival was associated with higher T cell density in blood, whereas shorter survival was associated with higher clonality in adjacent lung. Multi-region tumor sequencing was not performed, so intratumor heterogeneity could not be excluded. A median of about 50 of the top 100 tumor clones turned up in the paired uninvolved adjacent lung, and approximately 30 of those clones also ranked among the top 100 of that same adjacent lung. Uninvolved tumor-adjacent lung showed the highest T cell clonality, higher than tumor, which suggests more focused antigenic responses in the uninvolved tumor-adjacent lung.

V is clipped by 5 bases and J by 1 base, and the sequence between their germline boundaries is 17 bases long. CDR1 and CDR2 were assigned from the germline V gene (reference sequence) as GTSNPN and SVGIG. Measured from the cysteine to the phenylalanine, the CDR3 is 15 residues long. The only DNA kept is the CDR3, 45 bases in frame from the first base. TCR beta CDR3 regions were sequenced from DNA using the immunoSEQ Assay. On the authors' methods: To compute T cell density, TCR beta template counts were normalized to usable DNA, which was estimated by amplifying housekeeping genes. The preseqR package was used to estimate richness by extrapolating to 400,000 templates for PBMC samples and to 120,000 templates for tissue samples. Clonality was taken to be one minus Pielou's evenness. Differential abundance testing on productive amino-acid clonotypes, with a minimum total count of 5 and an alpha of 0.1, was used to identify tissue-enriched TCRs. The Jaccard Index and the Morisita Overlap Index were used to measure how much the repertoires overlapped between compartments. TCR beta CDR3s were clustered by GLIPH together with public tetramer-defined viral CDR3s, and at least three viral sequences plus V-gene enrichment were required for viral motifs. This is the immuneACCESS table as TCRdb keeps it, with only in-frame sequences that have V and J called. A part of the clones is gone; compared with another copy, unresolved V genes explain less than half, and the rest is unexplained. The V and J calls and clone size are taken from that table; D and trimming were inferred from the DNA. Here the sample has approximately 150,000 clones; roughly nine tenths occur a single time. Approximately 1.7% of the sample goes to the ten largest clones.

At diagnosis, tumor, uninvolved tumor-adjacent lung and peripheral blood were collected and then preserved as a mix of FFPE and fresh-frozen material. For TCR repertoire profiling, blood samples were analyzed as peripheral blood mononuclear cells. Here the chain combines TRBV30 and TRBJ1-1; TRBD1 is possibly the D segment (6 matching bases). This sequence originates from a female donor over 55 with stage I lung adenocarcinoma. The specimen comprised peripheral blood, sampled before any cancer treatment. The CDR3 in this case is CAWFTHRARNTEAFF. The base sequence is TGTGCCTGGTTCACGCACAGGGCTAGGAACACTGAAGCTTTCTTT.